The 28 T cell receptor beta chains below come from one sample, sequenced in a study of T cells in tuberculosis. Time point reported: new active TB diagnosis, blood taken before or within 7 days of starting treatment. Clones were read by immunoSEQ multiplex PCR, and TCRdb kept only the in-frame ones, dropping some. The repertoire has roughly 31,000 clones, roughly 88% of them found once; the top ten carry 4.5% to 6.5%. This specimen consisted of PBMCs, obtained at tuberculosis diagnosis. These receptors all come from an adult with tuberculosis.

V gene TRBV29-1 combines with J gene TRBJ2-5, with D uncertain. V was pared by 3 bases and J by 2 bases, with 7 bases between. Germline V gene data show CDR1 as SQVTM and CDR2 as ANQGSEA. This CDR3 has 12 residues. The CDR3 sequence is CSVDHSQETQYF. The CDR3 DNA reads as TGCAGCGTTGACCATTCACAAGAGACCCAGTACTTC.

This chain uses TRBV5-1 with TRBJ1-1; 9 bases fit TRBD1. Germline V gene sequence: CDR1 SGHRS, CDR2 YFSETQ. This CDR3 contains 14 residues. V shed 4 bases and J 11 bases; nucleotides not matched to a gene: 12. The chain's CDR3 is CASSLDAGTGIAFF. In nucleotides, the CDR3 is TGCGCCAGCAGCCTGGATGCCGGGACAGGGATCGCTTTCTTT.

The chain has TRBV7-9 and TRBJ2-7; 8 bases match TRBD1. Germline V gives CDR1 SEHNR, CDR2 FQNEAQ (reference sequence). This CDR3 is built from 13 residues. V lost 5 bases and J lost 5; bases outside the gene matches: 5. CDR3 region: CASSRTGSHEQYF. In DNA form, the CDR3 reads TGTGCCAGCAGCCGGACAGGGAGCCACGAGCAGTACTTC.

The chain combines TRBV5-8 with TRBJ1-5; D is possibly TRBD1 (5 bases). Germline CDR1 SGHTS, CDR2 YDEGEE. CDR3 length equals 13 residues. The V gene lost 0 bases and the J gene lost 4 bases, with 5 bases spanning the gap. CDR3 amino acids: CASSLGQNQPQHF. CDR3 nucleotide sequence: TGTGCCAGCAGCTTGGGACAGAATCAGCCCCAGCATTTT.

This clone has only a few counts. The J gene is TRBJ1-5, the V gene TRBV29-1, with D perhaps TRBD1 (6 bases). The CDR3 totals 12 residues. Germline V CDR1 and CDR2: SQVTM, ANQGSEA. V lost 4 bases, J lost 4 bases, and 8 bases lay in between. The CDR3 DNA follows: TGCAGCGTTGGCCAGGGGAATCAGCCCCAGCATTTT. Protein sequence: CSVGQGNQPQHF. Full variable domain (remainder filled in from reference TRBV29-1 and TRBJ1-5): SAVISQKPSRDICQRGTSLTIQCQVDSQVTMMFWYRQQPGQSLTLIATANQGSEATYESGFVIDKFPISRPNLTFSTLTVSNMSPEDSSIYLCSVGQGNQPQHFGDGTRLSIL.

This clone appeared once. The chain is built from TRBV29-1 and TRBJ2-3, with a weak D call TRBD2 (6 bases). V was shortened by 8 bases and J by 3 bases, with 15 bases between the two germline ends. Per germline, CDR1 SQVTM and CDR2 ANQGSEA. The CDR3 has 13 amino acids. Here the CDR3 DNA reads TGCAGCTACTGCTGGGGGGTTACAGATACGCAGTATTTT. Amino acids: CSYCWGVTDTQYF.

This clone was seen more than once but under ten times. The chain recombines TRBV30 with TRBJ1-3; tentatively, D is TRBD1 (6 bases). Per the germline V gene, CDR1 is GTSNPN and CDR2 is SVGIG (reference sequence). V lost 7 bases and J 7 bases, leaving 20 bases between the germline ends. The CDR3 loop spans 14 amino acids. In DNA form, the CDR3 reads TGTGCCTCGCAAGGGGGGGGTGCTTTTAACACCATATATTTT. It is translated as CASQGGGAFNTIYF.

The chain has TRBV13 and TRBJ2-2, with D uncertain. Germline-derived CDR1 and CDR2 are PRHDT and FYEKMQ (reference sequence). V lost 1 base and J lost 1, with 10 bases in between. CDR3 length equals 16 residues. The CDR3 sequence: CASSLAGSWNTGELFF. The CDR3 DNA reads TGTGCCAGCAGCTTAGCAGGCTCCTGGAACACCGGGGAGCTGTTTTTT.

The V call is TRBV7-2, the J call TRBJ2-1; 9 bases are a match to TRBD2. Trimming took 5 bases from V and 9 from J; bases not matched to a gene: 8. Germline assignment: CDR1 SGHTA and CDR2 FQGNSA. This CDR3 region has 14 residues. The CDR3: CASSGSGSRGEQFF. CDR3 DNA: TGTGCCAGCAGCGGTAGCGGGAGCAGGGGTGAGCAGTTCTTC. Full variable domain (remainder filled in from reference TRBV7-2 and TRBJ2-1): GAGVSQSPSNKVTEKGKDVELRCDPISGHTALYWYRQSLGQGLEFLIYFQGNSAPDKSGLPSDRFSAERTGGSVSTLTIQRTQQEDSAVYLCASSGSGSRGEQFFGPGTRLTVL.

The chain carries TRBV21-1 and TRBJ2-1; no DNA check was done on the table's D call, TRBD2. TRBV21-1 is assigned pseudogene status. The CDR3 runs 11 residues. CDR3 nucleotides: TGTGCCAGCAGCAATGAGGATGAGCAGTTCTTC. Amino acids: CASSNEDEQFF.

The chain has TRBV7-8 and TRBJ1-6; 7 bases align to TRBD1. Germline V gene data show CDR1 as SGHVS and CDR2 as FQNEAQ. The V gene end was trimmed by 1 base and the J gene end by 4 bases; junction bases not matched to a gene: 1. The CDR3 totals 15 residues. CDR3 region: CASSLDRGYNSPLHF. CDR3 bases: TGTGCCAGCAGCTTAGACAGGGGATATAATTCACCCCTCCACTTT.

CDR3 sequence: CAISARTGDSGGYTF. The CDR3 bases are TGTGCCATCAGTGCCCGGACAGGGGATTCCGGTGGCTACACCTTC. This chain connects TRBV10-3 to TRBJ1-2, with 9 bases lining up with TRBD1. The CDR3 contains 15 residues. Per the germline V gene, CDR1 is ENHRY and CDR2 is SYGVKD. Germline trimming cut 4 bases from V and 7 bases from J; bases unmatched to any gene: 10.

The rearrangement joins TRBV18 to TRBJ2-7; 7 bases are a match to TRBD1. The V segment lost 3 bases and the J segment 1 base; nucleotides outside the gene matches: 3. This CDR3 contains 14 residues. The germline V gene has CDR1 KGHSH and CDR2 LQKENI. The DNA for the CDR3 is TGTGCCAGCTCACCGTCACAGGGGTCCTACGAGCAGTACTTC. This sequence encodes CASSPSQGSYEQYF.

The V gene is TRBV9, the J gene TRBJ1-1, with 7 nucleotides matching TRBD1. V lost 4 bases and J lost 2; bases outside the gene matches: 11. CDR1 SGDLS and CDR2 YYNGEE come from the germline V gene. The CDR3 contains 16 residues. The CDR3 DNA sequence: TGTGCCAGCAGCACAGAAACAGGGGTCTATAACACTGAAGCTTTCTTT. Its protein product is CASSTETGVYNTEAFF.

The V and J genes are TRBV5-1 and TRBJ2-7; 8 positions agree with TRBD1. This CDR3 has 15 amino acids. The germline V gene encodes CDR1 SGHRS and CDR2 YFSETQ. The V gene end was trimmed by 0 bases and the J gene end by 5 bases; junction bases not matched to a gene: 7. The CDR3 DNA reads as TGCGCCAGCAGCTTGGTGTCAGGGGGCGTGGACGAGCAGTACTTC. Amino acid sequence: CASSLVSGGVDEQYF.

V and J are TRBV20-1 and TRBJ2-5, with D uncertain. The germline V gene has CDR1 DFQATT and CDR2 SNEGSKA (reference sequence). CDR3 length equals 11 residues. Trimming removed 7 bases from V and 4 bases from J, with 10 bases in between. In nucleotides, the CDR3 is TGCAGTGAGGAACGACTAGAGACCCAGTACTTC. This translates into CSEERLETQYF.

In this sample, this clone turned up once. J is TRBJ1-1 and V is TRBV27; 7 nucleotides align to TRBD1. Germline V gives CDR1 MNHEY, CDR2 SMNVEV (reference sequence). Germline trimming cut 4 bases from V and 5 bases from J; bases unmatched to any gene: 10. CDR3 size: 15 residues. The CDR3 sequence: CASSSSPTGRTEAFF. CDR3 DNA: TGTGCCAGCAGTTCCTCCCCGACAGGGAGGACTGAAGCTTTCTTT.

This clone was detected once. The chain combines TRBV6-4 with TRBJ2-1, with TRBD1 matching 12 bases. V shed 6 bases and J 6 bases; nucleotides not matched to a gene: 6. Per the germline V gene, CDR1 is MRHNA and CDR2 is SNTAGT. CDR3 length equals 15 residues. The CDR3 bases are TGTGCCAGCAGCTCCGGGACAGGGGGCCGCAATGAGCAGTTCTTC. Amino acid sequence: CASSSGTGGRNEQFF.

The rearrangement links TRBV2 to TRBJ2-7, with 9 bases identical to TRBD2. V gave up 6 bases and J gave up 4 bases; unmatched junction bases: 10. This CDR3 is built from 15 residues. Germline CDR1 is SNHLY and CDR2 is FYNNEI. Here the CDR3 DNA reads TGTGCCAGCAGGGACAGCGGGGGGCAGGGGTACGAGCAGTACTTC. Its translation: CASRDSGGQGYEQYF.

As DNA, the CDR3 is TGTGCCAGCAGCGGACAGTCGACAAACGAGCAGTACTTC. Residues: CASSGQSTNEQYF. The chain is built from TRBV27 and TRBJ2-7, with a tentative D call TRBD1 (6 bases). With 6 bases removed from V and 5 bases from J, the gap between germline ends came to 14 bases. Germline V gene lookup returns CDR1 MNHEY and CDR2 SMNVEV (reference sequence). CDR3 length equals 13 residues.

The rearrangement uses TRBV18 and TRBJ2-7; 8 positions agree with TRBD1. CDR3 size: 16 residues. The germline V gene has CDR1 KGHSH and CDR2 LQKENI. V was pared by 0 bases and J by 3 bases, with 7 bases of the junction left unmatched. Here the CDR3 reads CASSPPRQGQSYEQYF. The CDR3 bases are TGTGCCAGCTCACCACCTCGACAGGGGCAGAGCTACGAGCAGTACTTC.

The chain has TRBV29-1 and TRBJ2-1; 9 nucleotides align to TRBD2. Per the germline V gene, CDR1 is SQVTM and CDR2 is ANQGSEA. This CDR3 comprises 14 residues. Germline trimming cut 7 bases from V and 6 bases from J; bases unmatched to any gene: 10. The CDR3 DNA is TGCAGCGGAAGACTAGCGGATCTTATCAATGAGCAGTTCTTC. Residues: CSGRLADLINEQFF.

The rearrangement joins TRBV6-4 to TRBJ1-1; D is ambiguous. V was clipped by 3 bases and J by 1 base, with 6 bases between them. Germline V gene lookup returns CDR1 MRHNA and CDR2 SNTAGT. This CDR3 spans 13 amino acids. The CDR3 nucleotides are TGTGCCAGCAGTGAACATCGGAACACTGAAGCTTTCTTT. This translates into CASSEHRNTEAFF.

The rearrangement links TRBV6-5 to TRBJ1-2; D is perhaps TRBD1 (6 bases). Germline CDR1 MNHEY, CDR2 SVGAGI. CDR3 length: 15 residues. V dropped 4 bases and J dropped 4 bases, with 16 bases sitting between them. The CDR3 DNA is TGTGCCAGCAGTTCCCGGACAGCAGCAGTCTATGGCTACACCTTC. Protein sequence: CASSSRTAAVYGYTF.

The J gene is TRBJ1-1, the V gene TRBV28, with TRBD1 matching 9 bases. The germline gives CDR1 MDHEN, CDR2 SYDVKM. The CDR3 is 18 residues long. The V and J ends lost 2 bases and 1 base, in that order; junction bases with no gene match: 11. The CDR3 is CASSLGTGGARRNTEAFF. The CDR3 coding sequence is TGTGCCAGCAGTTTAGGAACAGGGGGCGCAAGACGGAACACTGAAGCTTTCTTT. The variable domain in full, with the rest retrieved from reference TRBV28 and TRBJ1-1, is DVKVTQSSRYLVKRTGEKVFLECVQDMDHENMFWYRQDPGLGLRLIYFSYDVKMKEKGDIPEGYSVSREKKERFSLILESASTNQTSMYLCASSLGTGGARRNTEAFFGQGTRLTVV.

This clone has only one observation. The rearrangement uses TRBV9 and TRBJ1-3, with 7 bases lining up with TRBD1. This CDR3 has 21 amino acids. V trimming: 2 bases; J trimming: 1 base; junction bases outside the gene matches: 21. CDR1 and CDR2 (germline): SGDLS, YYNGEE. The CDR3 protein is CASSVEVDRHSPALSGNTIYF. CDR3 nucleotide sequence: TGTGCCAGCAGCGTGGAGGTGGACAGGCACTCCCCTGCCCTTTCTGGAAACACCATATATTTT.

The chain uses TRBV5-8 and TRBJ1-5, with 8 bases lining up with TRBD1. CDR1 and CDR2 (germline): SGHTS, YDEGEE. The CDR3 covers 15 residues. With 0 bases clipped from V and 6 bases from J, the junction kept 5 bases outside the gene matches. The CDR3 loop is CASSLVAGGVQPQHF. In DNA form, the CDR3 reads TGTGCCAGCAGCTTGGTGGCAGGGGGCGTTCAGCCCCAGCATTTT.

J is TRBJ2-1 and V is TRBV5-1, with TRBD1 identical over 8 bases. Germline CDR1 SGHRS, CDR2 YFSETQ. The CDR3 loop spans 14 amino acids. V lost 0 bases to trimming and J lost 8 bases; unmatched junction nucleotides: 4. CDR3 amino acids: CASSLVQGDDEQFF. The CDR3 coding sequence is TGCGCCAGCAGCTTGGTACAGGGGGACGATGAGCAGTTCTTC.